The present TCR beta chain was sequenced within a study of early stage breast cancer tumors. The study's findings and limits: Compared with adjacent normal breast, tumors showed about 2.3-fold denser, more clonal T cells.

Sequenced by immunoSEQ multiplex PCR; TCRdb stores in-frame clones only, minus some. Among roughly 56,000 clones listed, about three quarters were seen once. Germline V CDR1 and CDR2: LNHNV, YYDKDF (reference sequence). V lost 3 bases to trimming and J lost 4 bases, with 9 bases between them. This CDR3 contains 13 residues. A remark on this clone: Antigen specificity is unknown.

The V gene is TRBV15, the J gene TRBJ1-2; D is undetermined. Sample: blood. This TCR was sampled from a person in their thirties with breast cancer. This chain's CDR3 is CATSRDGTYGYTF. The CDR3 region has the DNA TGTGCCACCAGCAGGGACGGAACCTATGGCTACACCTTC.